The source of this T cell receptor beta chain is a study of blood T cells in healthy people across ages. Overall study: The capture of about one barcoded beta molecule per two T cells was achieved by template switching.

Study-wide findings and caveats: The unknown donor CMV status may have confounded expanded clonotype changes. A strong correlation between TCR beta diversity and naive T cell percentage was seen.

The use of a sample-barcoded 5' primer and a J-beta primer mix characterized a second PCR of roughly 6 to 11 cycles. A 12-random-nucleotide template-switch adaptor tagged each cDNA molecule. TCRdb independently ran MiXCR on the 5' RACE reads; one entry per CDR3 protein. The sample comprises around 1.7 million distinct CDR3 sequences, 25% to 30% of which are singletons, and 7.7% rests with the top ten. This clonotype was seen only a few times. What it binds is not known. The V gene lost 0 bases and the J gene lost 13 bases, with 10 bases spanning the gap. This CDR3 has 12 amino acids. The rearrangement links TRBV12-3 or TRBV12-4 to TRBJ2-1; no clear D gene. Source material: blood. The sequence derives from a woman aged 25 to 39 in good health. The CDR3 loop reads CASSLARFVQFF. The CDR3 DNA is TGTGCCAGCAGTTTAGCGCGGTTCGTACAGTTCTTC.